This T cell receptor beta chain appears in the sequencing data of a study of OX40 agonist ivuxolimab in advanced cancers. Overall study context: The eligibility criteria allowed prior anti-PD-1, anti-PD-L1 or anti-CTLA-4 therapy, and approximately 42% had some. Overall study results and limits: By week 6 at 0.1 to 3.0 mg/kg, blood CD4+ and CD8+ T cells had expanded clonally.

Regarding this clone: Its specificity is not known.

Libraries were prepared by immunoSEQ multiplex PCR; TCRdb keeps only in-frame clonotypes and omits some of them. Among about 52,000 clones listed, approximately 94% were seen once. V trimming: 3 bases; J trimming: 2 bases; junction bases outside the gene matches: 7. Germline lookup yields CDR1 SQVTM and CDR2 ANQGSEA. The CDR3 runs 14 residues. V and J are TRBV29-1 and TRBJ2-7, with 7 nucleotides matching TRBD2. The source was CD4+ or CD8+ T cells sorted from blood, collected in a trial of the OX40 agonist ivuxolimab. The TCR comes from an adult with an advanced solid tumor such as melanoma, head and neck, liver or kidney cancer. CDR3 sequence reads: CSVDGGRPPYEQYF. The DNA for the CDR3 is TGCAGCGTTGACGGCGGGAGACCGCCCTACGAGCAGTACTTC.